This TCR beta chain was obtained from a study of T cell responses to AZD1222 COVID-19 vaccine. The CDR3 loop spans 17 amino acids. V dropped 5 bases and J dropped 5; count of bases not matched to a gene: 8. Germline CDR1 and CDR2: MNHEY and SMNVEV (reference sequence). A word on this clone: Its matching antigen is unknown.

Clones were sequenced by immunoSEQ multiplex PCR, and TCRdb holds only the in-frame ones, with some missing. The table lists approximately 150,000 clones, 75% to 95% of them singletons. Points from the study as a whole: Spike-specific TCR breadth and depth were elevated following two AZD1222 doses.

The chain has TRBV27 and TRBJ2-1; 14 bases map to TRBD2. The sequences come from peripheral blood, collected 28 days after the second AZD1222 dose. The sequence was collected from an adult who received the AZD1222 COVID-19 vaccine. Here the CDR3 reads CASSPGTSGRFHNEQFF. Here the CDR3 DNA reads TGTGCCAGCAGTCCCGGGACTAGCGGGAGATTCCACAATGAGCAGTTCTTC.